What follows describes a single TCR beta chain. The clone's antigen remains unknown. Nothing much larger sits one base from this clone, and base qualities are not available. This sample stems from a study of T-cell reconstitution after alpha-beta-depleted transplantation in children (dated by TCRdb to the mid-2010s). For the study in its entirety: The study quantitatively tracked T-cell immune reconstitution after TCRalphabeta/CD19-depleted allogeneic hematopoietic cell transplantation in children using TCR repertoire profiling.

The cysteine opens and the phenylalanine closes a CDR3 of 15 amino acids. Just the 45-base CDR3 DNA is kept, in frame starting at base 1. Trimming accounts for 5 bases at V and 4 bases at J, while the number of junction bases matched to no gene is 12. Looking up the germline V gene yields CDR1 SGHRS and CDR2 YFSETQ. The protocol used for the library was PCR. The sequencer was an Illumina HiSeq 2500. TCR library preparation used molecular barcoding, with unique molecular identifiers applied to normalize quantification of the TCRbeta repertoire. TCRdb reprocessed the public reads (quality trimming at Q25 with fastp, clone calling with MiXCR) and kept in-frame beta chains. Rows with a matching CDR3 protein are joined into one entry that keeps the most common DNA and genes. The sample includes about 540,000 distinct CDR3 sequences, with around 16% observed a single time. Of the sample, about 3.1% is held by the ten largest clones.

The TCR was taken from a human donor who donated a stem cell graft to a child with acute lymphoblastic leukemia. The sample in question was PBMCs from the stem cell graft donor, obtained from the stem cell graft. This chain joins TRBV5-1 to TRBJ2-7; TRBD1 fits 7 bases in the junction. The nucleotide sequence reads TGCGCCAGCAGTTATACAGGGGTCGGAGCATACGAGCAGTACTTC. This encodes CASSYTGVGAYEQYF.